This T cell receptor beta chain was identified in a study of T cell responses to AZD1222 COVID-19 vaccine. A note on this clone: Its specificity is not known.

There are 14 residues in the CDR3. V shed 3 bases and J shed 5 bases, with 10 bases lying between them. Germline loops: CDR1 SGHAT, CDR2 FQNNGV. Sequenced by immunoSEQ multiplex PCR; TCRdb stores in-frame clones only, minus some. The sample records over 110,000 clones, 85% to 95% being singletons. Study-level results: With dominance at 160-218 and 743-854, vaccine-associated CD4 TCRs spanned spike. Most donors were white British and more were female, and clonal diversity was possibly underestimated. Spike-specific TCR breadth and depth both grew after two AZD1222 doses. Only a handful of individuals given AZD1222 were seropositive at baseline.

The chain combines TRBV11-2 with TRBJ2-2; D gene unclear. The receptor was isolated from an adult who had recovered from COVID-19. Specimen: peripheral blood, collected after recovery from COVID-19. As DNA, the CDR3 is TGTGCCAGCAGCTTCGGCGGCCGGACCGGGGAGCTGTTTTTT. Translation: CASSFGGRTGELFF.